The present T cell receptor beta chain was sequenced within a study of vaccination and CD4 T cells after COVID-19. The wider study: The cells in question were stimulated using overlapping spike peptides derived from SARS-CoV-2, HCoV-NL63, HCoV-OC43 and HCoV-229E.

Study findings and constraints: Convalescent patients gained a median 86.3% of their reactive clones only post-vaccination. Median SARS-CoV-2-reactive clonotype numbers went from 21 to 38; this increase was not significant.

Sequencing of cultured CD4+ T cell DNA used the Oncomine TCR Beta short-read assay. TCRdb re-derived calls from the PCR reads in MiXCR, one entry per CDR3 protein. Of 17,000 or so distinct CDR3 sequences listed, around 30% are singletons. This clonotype was detected only a few times. Its target is not known. Treatment described: approximately nine-day PBMC culture with coronavirus spike peptide pools or control peptides (ViraFEST assay). ViraFEST used peptide pools to expand antigen-specific T cells, then sequenced TCRs. The specimen was cultured CD4+ T cells from blood. This TCR derives from a human donor with COVID-19.

The CDR3 DNA sequence: TGCAGTCCATACCCTAGCGGGGGGCGGAATGAGCAGTTCTTC. Protein sequence: CSPYPSGGRNEQFF. The chain is built from TRBV20-1 and TRBJ2-1; 11 bases align to TRBD2. Germline CDR1 reads DFQATT; CDR2 reads SNEGSKA (reference sequence). V shed 8 bases and J 7 bases; nucleotides not matched to a gene: 10. This CDR3 contains 14 residues.